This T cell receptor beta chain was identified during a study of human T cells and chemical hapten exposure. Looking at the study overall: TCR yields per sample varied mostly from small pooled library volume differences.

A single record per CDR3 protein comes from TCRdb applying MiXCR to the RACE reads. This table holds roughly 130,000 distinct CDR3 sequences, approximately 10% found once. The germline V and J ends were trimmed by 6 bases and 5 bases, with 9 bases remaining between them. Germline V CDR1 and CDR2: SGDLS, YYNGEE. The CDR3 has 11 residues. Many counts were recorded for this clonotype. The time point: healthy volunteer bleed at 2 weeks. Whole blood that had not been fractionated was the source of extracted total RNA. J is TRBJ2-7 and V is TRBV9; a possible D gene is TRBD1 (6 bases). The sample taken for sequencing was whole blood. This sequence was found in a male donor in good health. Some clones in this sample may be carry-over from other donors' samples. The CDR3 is CASTRDNEQYF. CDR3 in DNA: TGTGCCAGCACAAGGGACAACGAGCAGTACTTC.